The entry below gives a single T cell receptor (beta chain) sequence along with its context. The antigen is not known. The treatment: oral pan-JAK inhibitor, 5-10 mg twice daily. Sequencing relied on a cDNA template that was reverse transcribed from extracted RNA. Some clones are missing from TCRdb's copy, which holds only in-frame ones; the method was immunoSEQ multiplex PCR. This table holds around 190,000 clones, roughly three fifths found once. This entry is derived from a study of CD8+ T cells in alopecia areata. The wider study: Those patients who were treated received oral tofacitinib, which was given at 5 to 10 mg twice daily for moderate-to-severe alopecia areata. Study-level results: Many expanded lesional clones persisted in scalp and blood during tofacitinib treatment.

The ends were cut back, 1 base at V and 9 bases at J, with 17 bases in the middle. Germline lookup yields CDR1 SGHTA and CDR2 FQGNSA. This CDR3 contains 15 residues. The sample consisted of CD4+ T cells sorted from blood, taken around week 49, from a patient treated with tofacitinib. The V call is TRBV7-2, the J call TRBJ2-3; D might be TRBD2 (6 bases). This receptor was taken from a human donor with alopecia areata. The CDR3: CASSLDGGTGNTQYF. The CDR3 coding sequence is TGTGCCAGCAGCTTAGACGGGGGTACGGGTAACACGCAGTATTTT.